This T cell receptor beta chain was recorded in a study of blood T cells in healthy people across ages. The CDR3 loop spans 16 amino acids. V was shortened by 4 bases and J by 7 bases, with 19 bases between the two germline ends. Per the germline V gene, CDR1 is PRHDT and CDR2 is FYEKMQ (reference sequence). This clonotype has only a few counts. PCR was performed a second time for about 7 to 11 cycles using a sample-barcoded 5' primer and a J-beta primer mix. MiXCR, run by TCRdb on the 5' RACE reads, gives a single entry per CDR3 protein. The table shows hundreds of thousands of distinct CDR3 sequences, with roughly 50% occurring only once.

The TCR originated in a man older than 75 in good health. Sequences were obtained from blood. The chain carries TRBV13 and TRBJ1-4, with unresolved D. CDR3 in amino acids: CASSSRGSPGGEKLFF. DNA of the CDR3: TGTGCCAGCAGCTCCCGTGGTTCGCCCGGAGGTGAAAAACTGTTTTTT.